This note documents a single T cell receptor beta chain sequence. Its antigen is currently not known. Nothing much larger sits one base from this clone, and base qualities are not available. The data belong to a study of OX40 agonist ivuxolimab in advanced cancers. Describing the broader study: The costimulatory receptor OX40 (CD134) was targeted by ivuxolimab, a fully human IgG2 agonistic monoclonal antibody. Intravenous ivuxolimab was administered to patients every 2 weeks at six dose levels: 0.01, 0.1, 0.3, 1.5, 3 and 10 mg/kg. Among the approximately 50 dose-escalation patients, about 19 had hepatocellular carcinoma, approximately 15 melanoma, 9 renal cell carcinoma and 9 head and neck cancer. A male proportion of about 79% and a mean age of 60 years, ranging from 23 to 79, were recorded for the dose-escalation cohort. Patients were allowed to have had prior anti-PD-1, anti-PD-L1 or anti-CTLA-4 therapy, and around 37% of the dose-escalation patients had previously received checkpoint inhibitors. Partial responses occurred in three dose-escalation patients: two with cutaneous melanoma and one with hepatocellular carcinoma. Peripheral TCRbeta sequencing was intended to test whether TCR sequence diversity was altered and clonal T-cell expansion was caused by ivuxolimab. The monotherapy dose-escalation portion (N of about 49 patients) of the phase I ivuxolimab trial is reported in the paper. Overall study results and their limits: The antigen specificity of the peripheral T cells that underwent clonal expansion was not determined. Low levels of normalized T-cell clonal expansion were also shown by some nonresponding patients. In partial responders in the 0.1-3.0 mg/kg groups, normalized peripheral clonal expansion was found to be among the lowest, especially among CD8+ T cells. After ivuxolimab, expanded clones were on average more numerous among CD8+ T cells than among CD4+ T cells. At doses from 0.1 to 3.0 mg/kg, clonal expansion was seen in both CD4+ and CD8+ blood T cells between baseline and week 6.

The trial excluded patients who had a history of autoimmune disease or were on systemic immunosuppression. Peripheral blood for TCR sequencing was collected from all dose cohorts at baseline, on cycle 4 day 1, and on cycle 7 day 1. Samples came from an open-label, multicenter, first-in-human phase I dose-escalation trial of ivuxolimab. Adults with locally advanced or metastatic melanoma, renal cell carcinoma, hepatocellular carcinoma or head and neck squamous cell carcinoma were enrolled in the trial. Before TCR sequencing, CD4+ T cells and CD8+ T cells from peripheral blood were sorted into separate populations. CDR1 is given as SGHTA and CDR2 as FQGNSA, both from the germline V gene. CDR3 length: 15 amino acids, cysteine to phenylalanine. The sequence is cut down to CDR3 DNA, 45 bases in frame from base 1. The germline ends are 12 bases apart after V is trimmed by 4 bases and J by 1 base. Genomic DNA was isolated from the sorted cells so that the TCRbeta CDR3 region could be sequenced. The immunoSEQ Assay was used for sequencing of TCRbeta CDR3 regions. The immuneACCESS repertoire file appears here via TCRdb, limited to in-frame rearrangements. These files lack a portion of the clones; in checked studies, under half of the deficit traces to unresolved V genes, and the cause of the others is not known. Present in this sample are 70,000 to 95,000 clones, 70% to 85% of which were seen just once. The ten largest clones take up roughly 3.4% of the sample.

This clonotype was obtained from an adult with an advanced solid tumor such as melanoma, head and neck, liver or kidney cancer. Recombination connected TRBV7-2 to TRBJ2-3; the D region is possibly TRBD1 or TRBD2, each matching across 6 bases. This specimen consisted of CD4+ or CD8+ T cells sorted from blood, obtained in a trial of the OX40 agonist ivuxolimab. The bases are TGTGCCAGCAGCTCGGGGGCGGGACGCACAGATACGCAGTATTTT. Protein translation: CASSSGAGRTDTQYF.